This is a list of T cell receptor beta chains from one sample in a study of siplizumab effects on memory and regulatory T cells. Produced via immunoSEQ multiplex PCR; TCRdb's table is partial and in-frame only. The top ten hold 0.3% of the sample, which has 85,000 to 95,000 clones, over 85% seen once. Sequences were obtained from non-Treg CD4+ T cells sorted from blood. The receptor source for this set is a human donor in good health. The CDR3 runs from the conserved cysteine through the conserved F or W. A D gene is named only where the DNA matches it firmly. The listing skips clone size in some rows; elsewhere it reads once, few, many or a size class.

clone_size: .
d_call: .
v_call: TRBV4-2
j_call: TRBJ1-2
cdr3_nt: TGTGCCAGCAGCCAAGGGGCTAACTATGGCTACACCTTC
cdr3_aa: CASSQGANYGYTF

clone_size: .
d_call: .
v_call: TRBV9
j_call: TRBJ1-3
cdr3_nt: TGTGCCAGCAGCGCTACCTACAGGACTGTGGGTGGAAACACCATATATTTT
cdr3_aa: CASSATYRTVGGNTIYF

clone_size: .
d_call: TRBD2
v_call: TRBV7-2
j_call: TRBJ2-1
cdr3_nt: TGTGCCAGCAGCTTTATGGGACTAGCGGGGGATTATGAGCAGTTCTTC
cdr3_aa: CASSFMGLAGDYEQFF

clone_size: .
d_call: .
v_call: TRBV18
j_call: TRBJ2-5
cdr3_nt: TGTGCCAGCTCACCACCGTTAAGAATTCAAGAGACCCAGTACTTC
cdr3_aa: CASSPPLRIQETQYF

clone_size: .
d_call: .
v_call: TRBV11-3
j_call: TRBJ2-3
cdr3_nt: TGTGCCAGCAGCTTAGCAGACGGCCTTAGCACAGATACGCAGTATTTT
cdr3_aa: CASSLADGLSTDTQYF

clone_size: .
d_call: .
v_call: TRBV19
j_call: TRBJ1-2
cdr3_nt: TGTGCCAGTAGTATTGGGACGGAATTTTTCTATGGCTACACCTTC
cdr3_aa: CASSIGTEFFYGYTF

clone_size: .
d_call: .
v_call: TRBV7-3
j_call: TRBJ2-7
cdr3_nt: TGTGCCAGCAGCTTAGGCCAGCATCCCTACGAGCAGTACTTC
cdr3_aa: CASSLGQHPYEQYF

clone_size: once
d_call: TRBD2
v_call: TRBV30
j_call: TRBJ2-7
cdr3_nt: TGTGCCTGGAGTGTAGGACTAGGGAGTCCCTACGAGCAGTACTTC
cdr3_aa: CAWSVGLGSPYEQYF

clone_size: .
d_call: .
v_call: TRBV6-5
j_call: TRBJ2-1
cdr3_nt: TGTGCCAGCAGTTACCGCGGGGATGAGCAGTTCTTC
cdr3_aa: CASSYRGDEQFF

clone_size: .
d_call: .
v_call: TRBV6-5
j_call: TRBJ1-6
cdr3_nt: TGTGCCAGCACCCAACAGGCTTATAATTCACCCCTCCACTTT
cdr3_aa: CASTQQAYNSPLHF

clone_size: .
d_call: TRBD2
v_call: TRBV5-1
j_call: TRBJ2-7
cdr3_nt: TGCGCCAGCAGCTCCTCGGGACTAGCGGGGGCTGCCTACGAGCAGTACTTC
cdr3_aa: CASSSSGLAGAAYEQYF

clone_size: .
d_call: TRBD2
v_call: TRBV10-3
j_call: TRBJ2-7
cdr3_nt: TGTGCCATCAGTGACTCTCTAGCGGGAGGGATCTACGAGCAGTACTTC
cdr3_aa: CAISDSLAGGIYEQYF

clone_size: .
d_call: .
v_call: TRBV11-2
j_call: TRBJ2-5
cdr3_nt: TGTGCCAGCAGCTTATCGGGCAGCGACGGAGAGACCCAGTACTTC
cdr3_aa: CASSLSGSDGETQYF

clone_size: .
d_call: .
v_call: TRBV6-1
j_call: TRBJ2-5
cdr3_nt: TGTGCCAGCAGTGAAGCTGGGAGATCCCAAGAGACCCAGTACTTC
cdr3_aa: CASSEAGRSQETQYF

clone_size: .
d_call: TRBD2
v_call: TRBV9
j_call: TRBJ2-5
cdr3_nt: TGTGCCAGCAGCCTCCTCGGGGGGGCGGAGACCCAGTACTTC
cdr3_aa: CASSLLGGAETQYF

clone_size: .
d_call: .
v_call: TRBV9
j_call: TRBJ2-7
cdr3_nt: TGTGCCAGCAGCGTAGGGGGACGGAACTACGAGCAGTACTTC
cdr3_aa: CASSVGGRNYEQYF

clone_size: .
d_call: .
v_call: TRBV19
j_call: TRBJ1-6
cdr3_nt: TGTGCCAGTAGTATTATGGACGGGGATTCACCCCTCCACTTT
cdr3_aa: CASSIMDGDSPLHF

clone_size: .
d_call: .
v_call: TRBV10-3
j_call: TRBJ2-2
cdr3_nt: TGTGCCGTCAGAGGACTTACGAACACCGGGGAGCTGTTTTTT
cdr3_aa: CAVRGLTNTGELFF

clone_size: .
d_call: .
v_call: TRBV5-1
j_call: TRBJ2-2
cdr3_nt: TGCGCCAGCAGCTTGGTTACTAAAACCGGGGAGCTGTTTTTT
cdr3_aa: CASSLVTKTGELFF

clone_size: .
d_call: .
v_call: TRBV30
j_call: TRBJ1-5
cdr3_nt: TGTGCCTGGAGTCGGCAGGGGATTCAGCCCCAGCATTTT
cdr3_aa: CAWSRQGIQPQHF

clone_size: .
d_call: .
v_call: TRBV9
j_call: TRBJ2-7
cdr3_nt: TGTGCCAGCAGCCCCCCGGGGCGCTACGAGCAGTACTTC
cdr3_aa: CASSPPGRYEQYF

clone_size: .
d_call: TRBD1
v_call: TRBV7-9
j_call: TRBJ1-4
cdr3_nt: TGTGCCAGCAGCCTACGGGACAGTCGAAATGAAAAACTGTTTTTT
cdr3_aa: CASSLRDSRNEKLFF

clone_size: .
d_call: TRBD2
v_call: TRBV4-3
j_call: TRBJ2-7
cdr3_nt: TGCGCCAGCAGCCCCCAGCGGGAGTTTTTGTACGAGCAGTACTTC
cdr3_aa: CASSPQREFLYEQYF

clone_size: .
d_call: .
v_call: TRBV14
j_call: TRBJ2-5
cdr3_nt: TGTGCCAGCAGCCGTCTAGGGTTCCAAGAGACCCAGTACTTC
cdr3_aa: CASSRLGFQETQYF

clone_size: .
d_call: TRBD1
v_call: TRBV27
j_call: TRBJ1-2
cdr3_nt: TGTGCCAGCAGTGAGGGACAGGGGCGCTATGGCTACACCTTC
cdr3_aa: CASSEGQGRYGYTF

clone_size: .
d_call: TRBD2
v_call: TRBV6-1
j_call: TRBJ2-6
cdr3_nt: TGTGCCAGCAGTGAGGCCAGCGGGAGGGCTGGGGCCAACGTCCTGACTTTC
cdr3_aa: CASSEASGRAGANVLTF

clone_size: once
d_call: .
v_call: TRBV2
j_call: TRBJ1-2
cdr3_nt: TGTGCCAGCAGTGATATAGTAGGGTATGGCTACACCTTC
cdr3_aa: CASSDIVGYGYTF

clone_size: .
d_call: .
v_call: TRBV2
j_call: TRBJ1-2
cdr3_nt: TGTGCCAGCAGTTACTCTGACGTCTATGGCTACACCTTC
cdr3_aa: CASSYSDVYGYTF

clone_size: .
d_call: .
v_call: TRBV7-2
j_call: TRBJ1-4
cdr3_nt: TGTGCCAGCAGCTTAATTTCTAATGAAAAACTGTTTTTT
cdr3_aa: CASSLISNEKLFF

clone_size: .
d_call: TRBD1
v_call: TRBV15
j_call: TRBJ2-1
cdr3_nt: TGTGCCACCAGCAGAGATCTCGGTGGGACAGGGCTCGATGAGCAGTTCTTC
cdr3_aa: CATSRDLGGTGLDEQFF

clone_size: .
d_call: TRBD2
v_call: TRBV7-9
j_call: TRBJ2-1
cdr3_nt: TGTGCCAGCAGCCGTACTAGCGCCAATGAGCAGTTCTTC
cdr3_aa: CASSRTSANEQFF

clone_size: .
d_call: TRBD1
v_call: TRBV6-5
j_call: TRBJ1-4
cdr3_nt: TGTGCCAGCAGTAATACAGGGGCAACTAATGAAAAACTGTTTTTT
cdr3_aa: CASSNTGATNEKLFF

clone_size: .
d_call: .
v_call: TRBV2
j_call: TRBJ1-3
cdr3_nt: TGTGCCAGCATCATGTCACTTCGAGCCTCTGGAAACACCATATATTTT
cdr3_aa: CASIMSLRASGNTIYF

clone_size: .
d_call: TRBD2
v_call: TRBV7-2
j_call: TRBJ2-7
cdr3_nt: TGTGCCAGCAGCTTAGAAGGGACTAGAGTTTACGAGCAGTACTTC
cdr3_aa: CASSLEGTRVYEQYF

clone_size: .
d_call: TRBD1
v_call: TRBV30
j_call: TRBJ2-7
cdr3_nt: TGTGCCTGGGGACGGACAGGTACCGAGCAGTACTTC
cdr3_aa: CAWGRTGTEQYF

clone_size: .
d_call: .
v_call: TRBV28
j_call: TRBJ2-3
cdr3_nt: TGTGCCAGCAGTTTATCCGGCAACACAGATACGCAGTATTTT
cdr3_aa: CASSLSGNTDTQYF

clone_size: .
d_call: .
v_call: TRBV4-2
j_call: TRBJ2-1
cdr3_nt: TGTGCCAGCAGCCAACCGGGAACTGGATATGAGCAGTTCTTC
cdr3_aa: CASSQPGTGYEQFF

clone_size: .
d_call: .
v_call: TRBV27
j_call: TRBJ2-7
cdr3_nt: TGTGCCAGCAGTTTCGCAGCTTCCTACGAGCAGTACTTC
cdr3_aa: CASSFAASYEQYF

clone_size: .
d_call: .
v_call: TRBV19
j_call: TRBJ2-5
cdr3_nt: TGTGCCAGTAGTATTTTTGGGGGGCAAGAGACCCAGTACTTC
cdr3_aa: CASSIFGGQETQYF

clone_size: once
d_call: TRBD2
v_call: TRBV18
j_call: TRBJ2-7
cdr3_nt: TGTGCCAGCTCACCAATCGGGGAGGGGAGAGACGAGCAGTACTTC
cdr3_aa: CASSPIGEGRDEQYF